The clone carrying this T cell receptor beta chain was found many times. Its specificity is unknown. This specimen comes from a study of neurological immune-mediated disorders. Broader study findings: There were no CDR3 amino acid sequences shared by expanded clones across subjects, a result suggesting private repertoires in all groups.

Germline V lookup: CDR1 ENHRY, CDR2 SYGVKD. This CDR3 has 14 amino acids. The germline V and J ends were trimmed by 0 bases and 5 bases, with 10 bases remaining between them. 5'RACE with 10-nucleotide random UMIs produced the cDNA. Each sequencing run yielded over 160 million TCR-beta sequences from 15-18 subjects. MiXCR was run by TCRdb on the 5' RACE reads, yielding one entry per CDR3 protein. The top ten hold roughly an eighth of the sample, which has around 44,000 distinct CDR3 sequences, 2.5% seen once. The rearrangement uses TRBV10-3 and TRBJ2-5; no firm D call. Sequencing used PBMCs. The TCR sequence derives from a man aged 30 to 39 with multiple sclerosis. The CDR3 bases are TGTGCCATCAGTGAGTCAGGAATGGATGAGACCCAGTACTTC. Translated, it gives CAISESGMDETQYF.